These T cell receptor beta chains were read from a single sample in a study of cytomegalovirus exposure and HLA in healthy donors. Clones were read by immunoSEQ multiplex PCR, and TCRdb kept only the in-frame ones, dropping some. The table lists approximately 79,000 clones. Input material: PBMCs. These receptors all come from a boy under 18 in good health and CMV-seronegative. CDR3s include the opening cysteine and the closing phenylalanine or tryptophan. A D gene is named only where the DNA matches it firmly.

d_call	v_call	j_call	cdr3_nt	cdr3_aa
TRBD1	TRBV29-1	TRBJ2-5	TGCAGCGTTGAAGACGACGACAGGGGTACGGAGACCCAGTACTTC	CSVEDDDRGTETQYF
.	TRBV4-1	TRBJ2-7	TGCGCCAGCAGCCAAGAGACTGCCTACGAGCAGTACTTC	CASSQETAYEQYF
.	TRBV4-3	TRBJ1-1	TGCGCCAGCAGCCAAGCCGGGGTGGGCACTGAAGCTTTCTTT	CASSQAGVGTEAFF
.	TRBV20-1	TRBJ2-5	TGCAGCCCACTAGACCAAGAGACCCAGTACTTC	CSPLDQETQYF
TRBD1	TRBV29-1	TRBJ1-2	TGCAGCGTTGAAAGCCCCCAAGGGGGCGCAGAGGGCTACACCTTC	CSVESPQGGAEGYTF
TRBD2	TRBV5-4	TRBJ2-7	TGTGCCAGCAGCCTCGGACTAGAGGGCTACGAGCAGTACTTC	CASSLGLEGYEQYF
TRBD2	TRBV7-9	TRBJ2-1	TGTGCCAGCAGCTTAGTAGCGGGGAGAGACAATGAGCAGTTCTTC	CASSLVAGRDNEQFF
TRBD1	TRBV5-1	TRBJ2-2	TGCGCCAGCAGCTCGGGACAGCCCCTCACCGGGGAGCTGTTTTTT	CASSSGQPLTGELFF
TRBD1	TRBV7-9	TRBJ1-1	TGTGCCAGCACCTTACCCCCCGAGACAGGGAAGGGTCCCCACACTGAAGCTTTCTTT	CASTLPPETGKGPHTEAFF
.	TRBV6-6	TRBJ1-2	TGTGCCAGCAGGGATACTAAGCAAGGGGAGGCTTATGGCTACACCTTC	CASRDTKQGEAYGYTF
TRBD1	TRBV19	TRBJ1-5	TGTGCCAGTGGGACAGGGGGTGGCAATCAGCCCCAGCATTTT	CASGTGGGNQPQHF
TRBD2	TRBV9	TRBJ2-7	TGTGCCAGCAGCGAGGGACTAGCGAAAGACGAGCAGTACTTC	CASSEGLAKDEQYF
TRBD1	TRBV2	TRBJ1-3	TGTGCCAGCGACAGGGCCTCTGGAAACACCATATATTTT	CASDRASGNTIYF
.	TRBV6-5	TRBJ1-5	TGTGCCAGCAGTACAGGGTGGCGTCAGCCCCAGCATTTT	CASSTGWRQPQHF
.	TRBV7-9	TRBJ2-2	TGTGCCAGCAGCAACAGGGAAATGAACACCGGGGAGCTGTTTTTT	CASSNREMNTGELFF
.	TRBV5-4	TRBJ1-1	TGTGCCAGCAGCTTGGCCATGACGGGGAACACTGAAGCTTTCTTT	CASSLAMTGNTEAFF
.	TRBV9	TRBJ2-7	TGTGCCAGCAGCGTAGACTGGACTCCTCGAGAGCAGTACTTC	CASSVDWTPREQYF
TRBD1	TRBV5-4	TRBJ1-1	TGTGCCAGCAGCCATCGACAGGGGGACGGGACTGAAGCTTTCTTT	CASSHRQGDGTEAFF
TRBD1	TRBV4-1	TRBJ2-7	TGCGCCAGCAGCCAAGGGACAGGGGGGTACTACGAGCAGTACTTC	CASSQGTGGYYEQYF
TRBD1	TRBV13	TRBJ1-5	TGTGCCAGCAGCTTCGGACAGGGGGCACGTCCCCAGCATTTT	CASSFGQGARPQHF
.	TRBV6-1	TRBJ1-5	TGTGCCAGTGGGGGAGGGCAGAGCAATCAGCCCCAGCATTTT	CASGGGQSNQPQHF
.	TRBV6-4	TRBJ1-3	TGTGCCAGCAGTGTCAAAGCAGGGTACTCTGGAAACACCATATATTTT	CASSVKAGYSGNTIYF
TRBD2	TRBV12-5	TRBJ2-5	TGTGCTAGTAGGGGCTATGGCGGGGGGCAAGAGACCCAGTACTTC	CASRGYGGGQETQYF
.	TRBV4-2	TRBJ2-3	TGTGCCAGCAGCCAAGAGGGGGGAGATACGCAGTATTTT	CASSQEGGDTQYF
TRBD1	TRBV6-5	TRBJ2-7	TGTGCCAGCAGGATGGGACAGGGGGCTTTCGACGAGCAGTACTTC	CASRMGQGAFDEQYF
TRBD2	TRBV5-6	TRBJ2-2	TGTGCCAGCAATACGGGACTAGCGGCCGGGGAGCTGTTTTTT	CASNTGLAAGELFF
.	TRBV5-1	TRBJ2-1	TGCGCCAGCAGCTTGGGGCGGACAGACAATGAGCAGTTCTTC	CASSLGRTDNEQFF
.	TRBV4-2	TRBJ1-4	TGTGCCAGCAGCCGACCCAGAGAAGGGGGTGAAAAACTGTTTTTT	CASSRPREGGEKLFF
.	TRBV29-1	TRBJ2-7	TGCAGCGTCCCGGGACAATCTGTCTACGAGCAGTACTTC	CSVPGQSVYEQYF
TRBD2	TRBV11-2	TRBJ2-1	TGTGCCAGCAGGGGACTAGCGGGATCTCACAATGAGCAGTTCTTC	CASRGLAGSHNEQFF
.	TRBV6-6	TRBJ2-1	TGTGCCAGCAGTCCCCGGAGTAGCTCCGACAATGAGCAGTTCTTC	CASSPRSSSDNEQFF
.	TRBV30	TRBJ1-1	TGTGCCTTACTCCCCGGGGAGTGGACTGAAGCTTTCTTT	CALLPGEWTEAFF
.	TRBV9	TRBJ1-5	TGTGCCAGCAGCGTAGGTTGGGAGGGGGGCAATCAGCCCCAGCATTTT	CASSVGWEGGNQPQHF
.	TRBV4-1	TRBJ1-2	TGCGCCAGCAGCCAAGAAAGGGGAGGGGCCGGCTACACCTTC	CASSQERGGAGYTF
TRBD1	TRBV19	TRBJ1-5	TGTGCCAGTAGGACCGGGACAGGGAATTGGAGGAATCAGCCCCAGCATTTT	CASRTGTGNWRNQPQHF
.	TRBV7-8	TRBJ1-5	TGTGCCAGCAGCCGCGGGCAGGGGTGGAATCAGCCCCAGCATTTT	CASSRGQGWNQPQHF
.	TRBV7-9	TRBJ2-1	TGTGCCAGCAGCCGACAGGGGGCCCTAGGTAGCGGGAGTAGTAATGAGCAGTTCTTC	CASSRQGALGSGSSNEQFF
TRBD1	TRBV7-9	TRBJ1-2	TGTGCCAGCAGCAATACTACCGGGACAGGGATCGGCTATGGCTACACCTTC	CASSNTTGTGIGYGYTF
.	TRBV6-5	TRBJ1-2	TGTGCCAGCAGTTATTTAACACAACGGGACTATGGCTACACCTTC	CASSYLTQRDYGYTF
.	TRBV13	TRBJ2-3	TGTGCCAGCAGCTTAGTCACAGGCTCTAGCACAGATACGCAGTATTTT	CASSLVTGSSTDTQYF
.	TRBV5-4	TRBJ1-1	TGTGCCAGCAGCTTACTGACAGCGGGGACCACTGAAGCTTTCTTT	CASSLLTAGTTEAFF
TRBD1	TRBV30	TRBJ2-7	TGTGCCTGGAGCCCGGGACAGGGAGAAGGGTACGAGCAGTACTTC	CAWSPGQGEGYEQYF